The rows below give T cell receptor beta chains drawn from one sample of a study of molecular identifiers for immune sequencing clone quantification. TCRdb processed the PCR reads anew with MiXCR; each CDR3 protein has one entry. The repertoire includes 75,000 to 100,000 distinct CDR3 sequences, under 20% of them detected once, and about 0.85% sits in the top ten. The sample was naive CD8+ T cells from blood, with Jurkat cell RNA spiked in. The receptors derive from a human donor in good health. Some libraries in this study had Jurkat cell RNA spiked in. Both conserved end residues are part of each CDR3. The D gene is left open where the match is weak. Part of the rows lack a size; the others show once, few, many or a class for expanded clones.

d_call j_call clone_size v_call cdr3_nt cdr3_aa
. TRBJ2-5 many TRBV20-1 TGCAGTGCTAGGGACAGAACGCAAGAGACCCAGTACTTC CSARDRTQETQYF
. TRBJ2-7 many TRBV5-5 TGTGCCAGCAGCCCCGAAAGAGTCTACGAGCAGTACTTC CASSPERVYEQYF
. TRBJ2-3 many TRBV12-3/TRBV12-4 TGTGCCAGCCGCACAGATACGCAGTATTTT CASRTDTQYF
TRBD2 TRBJ2-1 many TRBV28 TGTGCCAGCAGTCCAAATGATAAGATCGTGAGGACTAGGGACAATGAGCAGTTCTTC CASSPNDKIVRTRDNEQFF
TRBD2 TRBJ2-3 many TRBV2 TGTGCCAGCAGTAACGATATAGCGGGAGGAAGCACAGATACGCAGTATTTT CASSNDIAGGSTDTQYF
. TRBJ2-3 many TRBV19 TGTGCCAGTAGTATAATTCCGGCGGATACGCAGTATTTT CASSIIPADTQYF
. TRBJ1-5 many TRBV6-2/TRBV6-3 TGTGCCAGCAGTTACCCCGCCACGGGCAATCAGCCCCAGCATTTT CASSYPATGNQPQHF
. TRBJ1-5 . TRBV2 TGTGCCAGCAGTGAAGCAGGGGCTCTGGGCAATCAGCCCCAGCATTTT CASSEAGALGNQPQHF
TRBD1 TRBJ2-7 once TRBV6-1 TGTGCCAGCAGTGCCAGGACAGGGAGTTACGAGCAGTACTTC CASSARTGSYEQYF
. TRBJ2-2 many TRBV4-3 TGCGCCAGCAGCCAAGGGTCAGTGGCCGGGGAGCTGTTTTTT CASSQGSVAGELFF
TRBD2 TRBJ2-3 many TRBV9 TGTGCCAGCAGCTCTAGCGGGGGCAGCACAGATACGCAGTATTTT CASSSSGGSTDTQYF
. TRBJ2-1 many TRBV20-1 TGCAGTGCTAGAGGGGGGGGGCCTATCAATGAGCAGTTCTTC CSARGGGPINEQFF
. TRBJ2-7 many TRBV5-1 TGCGCCAGCAGCTTAACAGGGACCTACGAGCAGTACTTC CASSLTGTYEQYF
TRBD2 TRBJ2-3 many TRBV7-9 TGTGCCAGCAGCCCAGGACTAGCGGGAATAGGAGGAGATACGCAGTATTTT CASSPGLAGIGGDTQYF
. TRBJ1-1 many TRBV7-9 TGTGCCAGCAGCGCCACAGGGCCTGAAGCTTTCTTT CASSATGPEAFF
. TRBJ2-5 many TRBV4-2 TGTGCCAGCAGCTCATACGGGACCCCTTATGAGACCCAGTACTTC CASSSYGTPYETQYF
TRBD2 TRBJ2-7 many TRBV3-1 TGTGCCAGCAGCCAAGAGGGAGGAGGGACTAGCGGGACCTACGAGCAGTACTTC CASSQEGGGTSGTYEQYF
TRBD2 TRBJ2-3 . TRBV7-6 TGTGCCAGCAGCTTAGAACTAGCGGGACAACCCACAGATACGCAGTATTTT CASSLELAGQPTDTQYF
TRBD2 TRBJ2-7 few TRBV12-3/TRBV12-4 TGTGCCGGCAGTGCTAGCGGGAAAAGATTTGGGCAGTACTTC CAGSASGKRFGQYF
TRBD1 TRBJ2-1 many TRBV12-3/TRBV12-4 TGTGCCAGCATTAAGGGGGCCGGGGAGCAGTTCTTC CASIKGAGEQFF
. TRBJ2-7 . TRBV7-2 TGTGCCAGCAGCCTAGGGACCAGCGAGCAGTACTTC CASSLGTSEQYF
. TRBJ2-3 many TRBV10-3 TGTGCCATCAGTGATAGTCTAGATACGCAGTATTTT CAISDSLDTQYF
. TRBJ2-2 many TRBV18 TGTGCCAGCTCACCTTATGCCCCGCAAAACACCGGGGAGCTGTTTTTT CASSPYAPQNTGELFF
. TRBJ2-7 many TRBV19 TGTGCCAGTAGTACCCTATCTCCCTCCTACGAGCAGTACTTC CASSTLSPSYEQYF
. TRBJ1-4 . TRBV20-1 TGCAGTGCTAGAGACGGCAGGGCCACGGGTAATGAAAAACTGTTTTTT CSARDGRATGNEKLFF
. TRBJ2-3 many TRBV6-5 TGTGCCAGCAGCGACGGTGAGGGGTCAGATACGCAGTATTTT CASSDGEGSDTQYF
TRBD2 TRBJ2-3 many TRBV14 TGTGCCAGCAGCCCCCTCGGAGGTGGTTACGGGACTAACACAGATACGCAGTATTTT CASSPLGGGYGTNTDTQYF
. TRBJ2-3 many TRBV7-6 TGTGCCAGCAGCTTAGCGGCGAGGTTTGGGACAGATACGCAGTATTTT CASSLAARFGTDTQYF
TRBD2 TRBJ2-5 many TRBV7-2 TGTGCCAGCAGCTTAGGGCCTGAGCTAGCGGTGGAGACCCAGTACTTC CASSLGPELAVETQYF
TRBD2 TRBJ2-7 many TRBV29-1 TGCAGCGTTGAAGATTGGGGCCGCCCGGGGGGTGCGCAGTACTTC CSVEDWGRPGGAQYF
. TRBJ1-3 . TRBV9 TGTGCCAGCAGCGAGGGACACTCTGCTGGAAACACCATATATTTT CASSEGHSAGNTIYF
TRBD2 TRBJ2-1 . TRBV27 TGTGCCAGCAGTTCCGGTGTTTGGCGGGGGGCCGATGAGCAGTTCTTC CASSSGVWRGADEQFF
TRBD2 TRBJ2-3 many TRBV20-1 TGCAGTGCTAGAGAGGGACTAGCGGGAGTCACAGATACGCAGTATTTT CSAREGLAGVTDTQYF
. TRBJ2-7 many TRBV27 TGTGCCAGCAGTCCCGGGACACTGCTCGAGCAGTACTTC CASSPGTLLEQYF
TRBD2 TRBJ2-7 many TRBV4-1 TGCGCCAGCAGCCAAGTCCTAGCGGGCTATGAGCAGTACTTC CASSQVLAGYEQYF
. TRBJ1-1 . TRBV3-1 TGTGCCAGCAGCCAGTTTGCCCGCACTGAAGCTTTCTTT CASSQFARTEAFF
. TRBJ2-7 . TRBV5-8 TGTGCCAGCAGCTTTAGGACAAACAACTACGAGCAGTACTTC CASSFRTNNYEQYF
TRBD1 TRBJ1-5 many TRBV27 TGTGCCAGCAGTTCCTTGGGACCACAGGGGCAGCCCCAGCATTTT CASSSLGPQGQPQHF
. TRBJ2-7 . TRBV7-9 TGTGCCAGCAGCCCCTTATTCTCAGGGGCCGAGCAGTACTTC CASSPLFSGAEQYF
. TRBJ2-3 . TRBV7-9 TGTGCCAGCAGCTTGTTCTCAGATACGCAGTATTTT CASSLFSDTQYF
. TRBJ2-7 many TRBV6-5 TGTGCCAGCAGTGAGTGGGGGACTTCCGACTACGAGCAGTACTTC CASSEWGTSDYEQYF
TRBD2 TRBJ2-7 many TRBV4-1 TGCGCCAGCAGCCAAGATCTGAGCGGGAGTCCCAACTACGAGCAGTACTTC CASSQDLSGSPNYEQYF
. TRBJ2-7 many TRBV21-1 TGTGCCAGCAGCAAAGAAGAGTCGGGGCGCCACTACGAGCAGTACTTC CASSKEESGRHYEQYF
TRBD2 TRBJ2-1 few TRBV27 TGTGCCAGCAGCCATACCGGGACTAGAGGCTCCTACAATGAGCAGTTCTTC CASSHTGTRGSYNEQFF
TRBD2 TRBJ2-2 few TRBV4-3 TGCGCCAGCAGCCACCGACTAGCGGGGGGGCTAGACACCGGGGAGCTGTTTTTT CASSHRLAGGLDTGELFF
. TRBJ2-3 many TRBV30 TGTGCCTGGAGTGTAGCTAAATTCACAGATACGCAGTATTTT CAWSVAKFTDTQYF
TRBD1 TRBJ2-6 many TRBV27 TGTGCCAGCAGTTTGGGGACAGGGTCTGGGGCCAACGTCCTGACTTTC CASSLGTGSGANVLTF